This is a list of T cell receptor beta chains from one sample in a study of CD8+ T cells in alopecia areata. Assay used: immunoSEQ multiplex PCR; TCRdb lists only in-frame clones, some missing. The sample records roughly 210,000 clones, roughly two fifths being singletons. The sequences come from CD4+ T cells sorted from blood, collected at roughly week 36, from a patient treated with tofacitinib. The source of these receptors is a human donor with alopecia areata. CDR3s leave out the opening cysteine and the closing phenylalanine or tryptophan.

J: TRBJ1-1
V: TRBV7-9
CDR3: ASSLTGDTEAF

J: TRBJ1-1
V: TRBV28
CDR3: ASTIRLNTEAF

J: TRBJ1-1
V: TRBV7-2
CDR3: ASSLASRAEAF

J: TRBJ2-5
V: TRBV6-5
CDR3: ASSSSGIGTQY

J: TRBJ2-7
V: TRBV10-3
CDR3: AISGTSGYEQY

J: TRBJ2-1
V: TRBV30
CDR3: AWSSSGLYNEQF

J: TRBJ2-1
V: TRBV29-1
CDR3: SVSGNNEQF

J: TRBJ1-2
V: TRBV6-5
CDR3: ASRPTGLYGYT

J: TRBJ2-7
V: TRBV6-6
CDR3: ASSDSSYEQY

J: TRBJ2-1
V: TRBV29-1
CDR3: SVGLARTSNYNEQF

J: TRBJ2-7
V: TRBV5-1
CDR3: ASSFGTGYEQY

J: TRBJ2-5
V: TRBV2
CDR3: ASTRDLQETQY

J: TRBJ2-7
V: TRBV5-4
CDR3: ASSLGQGAHEQY

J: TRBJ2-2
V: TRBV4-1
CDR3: ASSQQSTGTGELF

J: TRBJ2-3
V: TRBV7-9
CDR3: ASSPVVDPTDTQY

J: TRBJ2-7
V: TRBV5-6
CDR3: ASSLVTGGSYEQY

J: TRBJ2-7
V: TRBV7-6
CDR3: ASSLAGPYNEQY

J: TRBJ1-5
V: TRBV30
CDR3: AWSEGPGRGDNQPQH

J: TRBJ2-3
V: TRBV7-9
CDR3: ASSPWTSGTDTQY

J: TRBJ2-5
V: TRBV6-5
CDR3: ASSLGHLQETQY

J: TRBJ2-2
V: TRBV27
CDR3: ASSFLQGRNTGELF

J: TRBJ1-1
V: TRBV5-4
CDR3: ASSFEVFGRLDEAF

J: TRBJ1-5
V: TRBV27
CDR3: ASSLWGNQPQH

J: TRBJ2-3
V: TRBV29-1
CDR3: SVEDRVIDTQY

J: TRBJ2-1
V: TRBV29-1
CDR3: SVEDPWNEQF